Listed here is a single T cell receptor (beta chain). The CDR3 has 15 amino acids. CDR1 MNHNY and CDR2 SVGAGI come from the germline V gene (reference sequence). V was clipped by 6 bases and J by 1 base; unmatched bases: 7. Authors' data handling: Reference gene primer amplification in the assay estimated nucleated cell counts. Repertoires were generated with immunoSEQ multiplex PCR, while TCRdb's copy carries only in-frame clones and drops some. V and J calls and clone size follow that table, whereas D and trimming were derived from the DNA. The sample shows about 250,000 clones, around four fifths of them seen only once. This record comes from a study of blood T cell repertoires in COVID-19. Overall study: Italy, Spain and the United States were the sources of the convalescent and acute COVID-19 samples. PBMCs, B-cell-depleted T cells, or T cells were the source of the cDNA or gDNA that made up the material.

The chain employs TRBV6-6 and TRBJ2-3; 7 positions agree with TRBD1. The TCR was taken from a woman aged 60 to 75 with active or convalescent COVID-19. Source material: peripheral blood. CDR3 coding DNA: TGTGCCAGCAGAAGGACAGGCGATCGCACAGATACGCAGTATTTT. Protein product: CASRRTGDRTDTQYF.